These 23 T cell receptor beta chains were sequenced from one sample in a study of T-cell memory formation after mild COVID-19. TCRdb reprocessed the 5' RACE reads via MiXCR and lists one record per CDR3 protein. The repertoire holds 65,000 to 90,000 distinct CDR3 sequences, with 9.5% to 15% as singletons. Sequencing input: PBMCs or a T cell subset sorted from them (not recorded which). The receptors here all came from a man aged 18 to 30 who had mild COVID-19 (a few samples of this study predate the infection). Cell type and time point are not known.

The chain carries TRBV11-2 and TRBJ2-5; TRBD1 might be the D (5 bases). The germline gives CDR1 SGHAT, CDR2 FQNNGV. The CDR3 covers 16 residues. Deletions cut 2 bases from V and 5 bases from J, with 18 bases between. This CDR3 is CASSLYFRDSRETQYF. The CDR3 DNA is TGTGCCAGCAGCTTATACTTCCGTGACAGTAGGGAGACCCAGTACTTC.

In its sample, this clonotype was seen many times. V gene TRBV12-3 or TRBV12-4 combines with J gene TRBJ2-7; no reliable D call. V lost 7 bases to trimming and J lost 2 bases, with 12 bases between them. This CDR3 comprises 13 residues. The CDR3 nucleotides are TGTGCCAGCACTTCCGCCGGAGCCTACGAGCAGTACTTC. It translates to CASTSAGAYEQYF.

The rearrangement links TRBV4-3 to TRBJ2-7; D remains ambiguous. CDR1 is LGHNA, CDR2 YSLEER, per germline. The CDR3 runs to 15 residues. Trimming took off 0 bases at V and 2 bases at J, with 11 bases between the two ends. CDR3 amino acids: CASSQEIGSTYEQYF. CDR3 DNA: TGCGCCAGCAGCCAAGAAATAGGTTCCACCTACGAGCAGTACTTC.

In its sample, this clonotype was seen a few times. This sequence joins TRBV7-2 and TRBJ1-1; perhaps TRBD1 as D (5 bases). This CDR3 comprises 15 residues. The germline gives CDR1 SGHTA, CDR2 FQGNSA. Trimming took 2 bases from V and 0 from J, leaving 10 bases between them. CDR3 in DNA: TGTGCCAGCAGCTTAAATTGGGGGGTGAACACTGAAGCTTTCTTT. Translated: CASSLNWGVNTEAFF.

The chain couples TRBV20-1 to TRBJ1-2; D gene ambiguous. The CDR3 consists of 14 residues. Germline V gene data show CDR1 as DFQATT and CDR2 as SNEGSKA (reference sequence). The V gene lost 0 bases and the J gene lost 4 bases, with 12 bases spanning the gap. The CDR3 sequence is CSARDSAEIYGYTF. The DNA of the CDR3 is TGCAGTGCTAGAGATTCGGCAGAGATCTATGGCTACACCTTC.

This clonotype showed up many times. The J gene is TRBJ2-5, the V gene TRBV25-1, with 11 bases aligning to TRBD1. The CDR3 is 18 amino acids. The V gene end was trimmed by 0 bases and the J gene end by 6 bases; junction bases not matched to a gene: 12. CDR1 and CDR2 from the germline V gene are MGHDK and SYGVNS. In nucleotides, the CDR3 is TGTGCCAGCAGTGAATATAAGGGACAGGGGGTAAGGGCACAGACCCAGTACTTC. Protein: CASSEYKGQGVRAQTQYF. Full variable domain (rest looked up from reference TRBV25-1 and TRBJ2-5): EADIYQTPRYLVIGTGKKITLECSQTMGHDKMYWYQQDPGMELHLIHYSYGVNSTEKGDLSSESTVSRIRTEHFPLTLESARPSHTSQYLCASSEYKGQGVRAQTQYFGPGTRLLVL.

The chain joins TRBV6-1 to TRBJ1-5; 9 positions agree with TRBD1. Trimming cost V 6 bases and J 6 bases; bases outside gene matches: 12. Germline V gene sequence: CDR1 MNHNS, CDR2 SASEGT. CDR3 length: 16 residues. The CDR3 sequence is CASSHTNRGLAQPQHF. DNA of the CDR3: TGTGCCAGCAGCCATACTAACAGGGGGCTAGCTCAGCCCCAGCATTTT.

The V call is TRBV12-3 or TRBV12-4, the J call TRBJ1-5; D remains unclear. V was pared by 2 bases and J by 5 bases, with 13 bases between. The CDR3 runs 15 residues. CDR3 residues: CASSLSGIGDQPQHF. The CDR3 bases are TGTGCCAGCAGTTTATCGGGGATTGGTGATCAGCCCCAGCATTTT.

This sequence joins TRBV12-3 or TRBV12-4 and TRBJ2-3, with TRBD2 matching 8 bases. Trimming removed 3 bases from V and 2 bases from J; junction bases left unmatched: 1. The CDR3 spans 14 residues. The CDR3: CASSLGLDTDTQYF. The CDR3 DNA reads as TGTGCCAGCAGTTTGGGACTAGACACAGATACGCAGTATTTT.

This clonotype was observed a handful of times. The genes are TRBV9 and TRBJ1-4, with D maybe TRBD1 (6 bases). This CDR3 region has 13 residues. The germline V gene encodes CDR1 SGDLS and CDR2 YYNGEE. V lost 3 bases and J 7 bases, leaving 10 bases between the germline ends. CDR3 nucleotides: TGTGCCAGCAGCGGGGGGCGCGGTGAAAAACTGTTTTTT. Translation gives CASSGGRGEKLFF. The full variable domain, in which reference TRBV9 and TRBJ1-4 provide the parts outside the CDR3, is DSGVTQTPKHLITATGQRVTLRCSPRSGDLSVYWYQQSLDQGLQFLIQYYNGEERAKGNILERFSAQQFPDLHSELNLSSLELGDSALYFCASSGGRGEKLFFGSGTQLSVL.

The chain uses TRBV12-3 or TRBV12-4 and TRBJ2-5; D not certain. There are 15 residues in the CDR3. Trimming cost V 3 bases and J 5 bases, with 16 bases left between them. The CDR3 nucleotides read TGTGCCAGCAGTTTCGGTGCGGCAATGGGGGAGACCCAGTACTTC. This sequence encodes CASSFGAAMGETQYF.

This clonotype was counted ten times or more. The V and J genes are TRBV12-3 or TRBV12-4 and TRBJ2-5; D may be TRBD2 (6 bases). The CDR3 loop spans 13 amino acids. The ends were cut back, 1 base at V and 4 bases at J, with 7 bases in the middle. As DNA, the CDR3 is TGTGCCAGCAGTTTAGGTAGCGGAGAGACCCAGTACTTC. Translation: CASSLGSGETQYF.

This clonotype was observed at least ten times. CDR3 coding DNA: TGTGCCAGCAGCTTAGTCCCCGGAGATACGCAGTATTTT. Its translation is CASSLVPGDTQYF. The chain has TRBV7-3 and TRBJ2-3; D not certain. The CDR3 consists of 13 residues. The V end was cut by 2 bases, the J end by 5 bases, with 8 bases between. The germline CDR1 and CDR2 sequences are SGHTA and FQGTGA.

The rearrangement uses TRBV4-3 and TRBJ2-7; the D is unclear. Germline values: CDR1 LGHNA, CDR2 YSLEER. The V gene lost 0 bases and the J gene lost 3 bases, with 9 bases spanning the gap. The CDR3 has 14 residues. This CDR3 is CASSQDRTNYEQYF. CDR3 DNA: TGCGCCAGCAGCCAAGATCGAACAAACTACGAGCAGTACTTC.

This clonotype has more than one count but fewer than ten. The rearrangement joins TRBV5-4 to TRBJ1-1, with D hard to call. Trimming removed 4 bases from V and 0 bases from J, with 10 bases in between. This CDR3 region has 14 residues. Germline CDR1 SGHNT, CDR2 YYREEE (reference sequence). In nucleotides, the CDR3 is TGTGCCAGCAGCCCCACCGGCATGAACACTGAAGCTTTCTTT. Its translation is CASSPTGMNTEAFF. The full variable domain, with the rest looked up from reference TRBV5-4 and TRBJ1-1, is ETGVTQSPTHLIKTRGQQVTLRCSSQSGHNTVSWYQQALGQGPQFIFQYYREEENGRGNFPPRFSGLQFPNYSSELNVNALELDDSALYLCASSPTGMNTEAFFGQGTRLTVV.

The gene calls are TRBV7-8 and TRBJ2-3, with D possibly matching TRBD2 (6 bases). CDR1 SGHVS and CDR2 FQNEAQ come from the germline V gene. CDR3 length: 16 residues. Trimming took off 0 bases at V and 3 bases at J, with 13 bases between the two ends. CDR3: CASSLADYRGTDTQYF. As DNA, the CDR3 is TGTGCCAGCAGCTTAGCAGACTACCGGGGGACAGATACGCAGTATTTT.

This clonotype occurred a few times. This chain joins TRBV6-5 and TRBJ2-1; 7 bases match TRBD1. V was pared by 0 bases and J by 7 bases, with 9 bases of the junction left unmatched. From germline, CDR1 is MNHEY and CDR2 SVGAGI. The CDR3 totals 16 residues. CDR3 region: CASSYSEGALRNEQFF. The CDR3 coding sequence is TGTGCCAGCAGTTACTCTGAGGGGGCCCTAAGAAATGAGCAGTTCTTC.

This clonotype was counted only a few times. The chain uses TRBV7-9 and TRBJ2-4; 7 bases agree with TRBD2. The germline V gene encodes CDR1 SEHNR and CDR2 FQNEAQ (reference sequence). The CDR3 contains 15 residues. Unmatched junction bases numbered 5, after V lost 6 bases and J lost 0 bases. The CDR3 loop reads CASSGGGLAKNIQYF. Here the CDR3 DNA reads TGTGCCAGCAGTGGGGGGGGACTAGCCAAAAACATTCAGTACTTC.

This clonotype has just a few counts. In DNA form, the CDR3 reads TGTGCCAGCAGGCTGACAGGGGGCGGTGAGATGAACACTGAAGCTTTCTTT. This codes for CASRLTGGGEMNTEAFF. The chain joins TRBV28 to TRBJ1-1; 10 nucleotides line up with TRBD1. V shed 6 bases and J 0 bases; nucleotides not matched to a gene: 10. Germline V gives CDR1 MDHEN, CDR2 SYDVKM. This CDR3 is 17 amino acids long.

V and J are TRBV9 and TRBJ2-3; 11 nucleotides line up with TRBD2. The germline gives CDR1 SGDLS, CDR2 YYNGEE. This CDR3 has 15 amino acids. The J segment lost 4 bases and the V segment lost 2 bases, leaving 3 bases of the junction unmatched. CDR3 DNA: TGTGCCAGCAGCGTCACTAGCGGGGGCTCAGATACGCAGTATTTT. This gives the protein CASSVTSGGSDTQYF.

The chain is built from TRBV12-3 or TRBV12-4 and TRBJ1-1; 7 nucleotides match TRBD1. This CDR3 spans 13 amino acids. V was pared by 6 bases and J by 4 bases, with 5 bases of the junction left unmatched. CDR3 DNA: TGTGCCAGCAGACCGGGACAGCCCACTGAAGCTTTCTTT. Translated, it gives CASRPGQPTEAFF.

This chain uses TRBV7-2 with TRBJ2-2; D tentatively reads TRBD1 or TRBD2 (6 bases each). This CDR3 has 15 residues. The V end lost 0 bases, the J end lost 9 bases, and 14 bases lay between the germline ends. CDR1 SGHTA and CDR2 FQGNSA come from the germline V gene. The CDR3 loop reads CASSLARGPGRELFF. The DNA of the CDR3 is TGTGCCAGCAGCTTAGCTCGGGGGCCGGGCAGGGAGCTGTTTTTT.

The sample holds a few counts of this clonotype. J is TRBJ2-2 and V is TRBV24-1; 9 bases match TRBD1. The CDR3 runs 17 residues. Per the germline V gene, CDR1 is KGHDR and CDR2 is SFDVKD. The V gene end was trimmed by 1 base and the J gene end by 3 bases; junction bases not matched to a gene: 5. For the CDR3, the DNA is TGTGCCACCAGTGATTTCCCGGGACAGGGTCACACCGGGGAGCTGTTTTTT. This translates into CATSDFPGQGHTGELFF.